This T cell receptor (beta chain) was captured by sequencing in a study of T cells after yellow fever vaccination. MiXCR, run by TCRdb on the 5' RACE reads, gives a single entry per CDR3 protein. The sample yields about 12,000 distinct CDR3 sequences, around 5.4% seen once. This clonotype was observed many times. V was cut by 4 bases and J by 0 bases, with 10 bases left in between. CDR1 and CDR2 from the germline V gene are KGHSH and LQKENI. The CDR3 sequence is 15 residues long. The chain carries TRBV18 and TRBJ2-1, with D tentatively TRBD2 (6 bases). The receptor was isolated from a man aged 25 to 40 who received the YFV17D yellow fever vaccine. The material was PBMCs, either bulk or a sorted T-cell subset (CD4+, CD8+, memory, or dextramer-sorted; not recorded which), obtained on the day of the yellow fever booster vaccination. The chain's CDR3 is CASSRTGLSYNEQFF. The CDR3 DNA sequence: TGTGCCAGCTCACGTACGGGACTCTCCTACAATGAGCAGTTCTTC.